This is a list of T cell receptor beta chains from one sample in a study of blood T cell repertoires in COVID-19. Assay: immunoSEQ multiplex PCR; the TCRdb copy retains only in-frame clones and omits some. The data contain about 160,000 clones, about nine tenths of them seen just once; the ten biggest clones take up less than 5%. The sequenced sample was PBMCs or T cells enriched from blood (not recorded which). The origin of the receptors is a woman aged 35 to 49 who had been exposed to COVID-19. The CDR3 runs from the conserved cysteine through the conserved F or W. A D gene is named only where the DNA matches it firmly. Where a row states a size, it is once, few, many or the class of an expanded clone; other rows omit it.

>.|TRBD1|TRBJ1-2|TRBV5-8
CASRTGAGYTF
TGTGCCAGCAGAACAGGGGCGGGCTACACCTTC
>.|.|TRBJ1-2|TRBV9
CASSHRASYGYTF
TGTGCCAGCAGCCACAGGGCATCCTATGGCTACACCTTC
>.|TRBD1|TRBJ1-6|TRBV28
CASREDRGNSPLHF
TGTGCCAGCAGAGAGGACAGGGGTAATTCACCCCTCCACTTT
>.|TRBD1|TRBJ1-2|TRBV9
CASSEEYRGGYTF
TGTGCCAGCAGCGAAGAATACAGGGGCGGCTACACCTTC
>few|TRBD1|TRBJ1-2|TRBV27
CASRGTGLYGYTF
TGTGCCAGCAGGGGGACAGGGCTCTATGGCTACACCTTC
>.|.|TRBJ2-3|TRBV6-4
CASSDFSPGADTQYF
TGTGCCAGCAGTGACTTCTCCCCAGGGGCAGATACGCAGTATTTT
>.|TRBD1|TRBJ2-7|TRBV6-6
CASRPQDRGYEQYF
TGTGCCAGCAGACCGCAGGACAGGGGCTACGAGCAGTACTTC
>.|TRBD2|TRBJ2-3|TRBV6-4
CASSPSGSTDTQYF
TGTGCCAGCAGTCCTAGCGGGAGTACAGATACGCAGTATTTT
>.|TRBD1|TRBJ2-2|TRBV5-1
CASSLRDRNTGELFF
TGCGCCAGCAGCTTGAGGGACAGGAACACCGGGGAGCTGTTTTTT
>.|.|TRBJ1-4|TRBV19
CASSTRAYTGEKLFF
TGTGCCAGTAGTACGCGAGCTTACACGGGAGAAAAACTGTTTTTT
>.|.|TRBJ2-5|TRBV9
CASGRALDQYF
TGTGCCTCGGGCAGGGCGTTGGACCAGTACTTC
>.|TRBD2|TRBJ2-7|TRBV7-3
CASSPAGDEQYF
TGTGCCAGCAGCCCCGCGGGGGACGAGCAGTACTTC
>.|TRBD1|TRBJ1-4|TRBV9
CASSVSPGSGTGDDREKLFF
TGTGCCAGCAGCGTAAGCCCGGGATCCGGGACAGGGGATGATAGGGAAAAACTGTTTTTT
>once|TRBD1|TRBJ1-2|TRBV4-3
CASSHGTASDGYTF
TGCGCCAGCAGCCACGGGACAGCGAGCGATGGCTACACCTTC
>.|TRBD1|TRBJ2-7|TRBV11-2
CASSPRDRGLSYEQYF
TGTGCCAGCAGCCCAAGGGACAGGGGGCTTTCCTACGAGCAGTACTTC
>once|.|TRBJ1-6|TRBV6-1
CASSEGQKNSPLHF
TGTGCCAGCAGTGAAGGGCAGAAAAATTCACCCCTCCACTTT
>.|TRBD1|TRBJ2-2|TRBV7-2
CASSGGTGGTGELFF
TGTGCCAGCAGCGGAGGGACAGGGGGTACCGGGGAGCTGTTTTTT
>.|.|TRBJ2-7|TRBV28
CASSRPGFSYEQYF
TGTGCCAGCAGTAGACCGGGATTTTCCTACGAGCAGTACTTC
>.|.|TRBJ1-4|TRBV7-2
CASSPRGFGEKLFF
TGTGCCAGCAGCCCCCGGGGGTTCGGCGAAAAACTGTTTTTT
>.|TRBD2|TRBJ2-1|TRBV3-1/TRBV3-2
CASVRVAGQNEQFF
TGTGCCAGCGTCCGGGTAGCGGGTCAGAATGAGCAGTTCTTC
>.|TRBD1|TRBJ1-2|TRBV27
CASSLTGNYGYTF
TGTGCCAGCAGTTTGACAGGGAACTATGGCTACACCTTC
>.|.|TRBJ1-2|TRBV5-4
CASSLGTGTYPNHGYTF
TGCGCCAGCAGCTTGGGGACCGGGACATATCCCAACCATGGCTACACCTTC
>.|.|TRBJ2-7|TRBV11-2
CASSFVYQGFYEQYF
TGTGCCAGCAGCTTTGTTTATCAGGGTTTCTACGAGCAGTACTTC
>.|.|TRBJ1-1|TRBV28
CASSLPGNTEAFF
TGTGCCAGCAGTTTACCGGGGAACACTGAAGCTTTCTTT
>.|.|TRBJ1-1|TRBV27
CASSLLGTPGRAEAFF
TGTGCCAGCAGTTTATTGGGCACGCCGGGAAGGGCTGAAGCTTTCTTT
>.|.|TRBJ2-2|TRBV5-4
CASSPPTSVAGELFF
TGTGCCAGCAGCCCCCCGACTAGTGTGGCCGGGGAGCTGTTTTTT
>.|TRBD2|TRBJ2-3|TRBV7-9
CASSVRAGLADTQYF
TGTGCCAGCAGCGTCAGAGCGGGGTTGGCAGATACGCAGTATTTT
>.|TRBD2|TRBJ2-1|TRBV9
CASSVLSERGGYNEQFF
TGTGCCAGCAGCGTGCTTTCGGAGCGGGGGGGATACAATGAGCAGTTCTTC
>.|TRBD1|TRBJ1-2|TRBV28
CASSLRRGLYGYTF
TGTGCCAGCAGTTTAAGGAGGGGGCTTTATGGCTACACCTTC
>once|TRBD1|TRBJ2-3|TRBV13
CASSFQGDDTQYF
TGTGCCAGCAGCTTTCAGGGGGATGATACGCAGTATTTT
>.|.|TRBJ2-1|TRBV4-3
CASSQDRRVTSYNEQFF
TGCGCCAGCAGCCAAGATCGTCGGGTGACCTCCTACAATGAGCAGTTCTTC